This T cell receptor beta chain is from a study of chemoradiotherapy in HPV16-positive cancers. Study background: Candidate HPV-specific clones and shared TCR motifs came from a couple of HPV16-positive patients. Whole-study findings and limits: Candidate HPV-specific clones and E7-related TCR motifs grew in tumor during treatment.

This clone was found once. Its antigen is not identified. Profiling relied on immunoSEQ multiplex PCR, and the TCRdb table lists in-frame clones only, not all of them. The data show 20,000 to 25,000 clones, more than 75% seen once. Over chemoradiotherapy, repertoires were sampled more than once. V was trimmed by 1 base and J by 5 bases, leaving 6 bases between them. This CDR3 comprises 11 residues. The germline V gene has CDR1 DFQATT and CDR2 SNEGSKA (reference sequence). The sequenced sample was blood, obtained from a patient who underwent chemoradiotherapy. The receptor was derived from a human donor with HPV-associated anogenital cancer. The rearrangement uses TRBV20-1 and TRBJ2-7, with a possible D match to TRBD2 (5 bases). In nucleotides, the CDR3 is TGCAGTGCTAGAGGAGGGAACGAGCAGTACTTC. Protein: CSARGGNEQYF.